The 8 T cell receptor beta chains reported below all come from one sample, sequenced in a study of control samples from healthy donors and cancer patients. Repertoires were generated with immunoSEQ multiplex PCR, while TCRdb's copy carries only in-frame clones and drops some. This sample has more than 45,000 clones; 75% to 95% occur once, and the top ten carry 0.91%. The sample taken for sequencing was PBMCs. These receptors came from a man aged 25 to 40 with colorectal cancer.

This clone was seen a handful of times. Written as DNA, the CDR3 is TGTGCCAGTAGTGGTCTAATTAACACTGAAGCTTTCTTT. It translates to CASSGLINTEAFF. The gene calls are TRBV19 and TRBJ1-1; D is unclear. Trimming shortened V by 5 bases and J by 2 bases, and 9 bases separated the two germline ends. Germline values: CDR1 LNHDA, CDR2 SQIVND (reference sequence). The CDR3 extends over 13 amino acids.

This clone was recorded once. The chain recombines TRBV5-1 with TRBJ1-3; TRBD1 agrees at 7 bases. The germline V gene encodes CDR1 SGHRS and CDR2 YFSETQ. The CDR3 is 16 residues long. The junction had 3 bases not matched to a gene; V was cut back by 0 bases and J by 0 bases. The CDR3 DNA is TGCGCCAGCAGCTTGGGGGGACAGAACTCTGGAAACACCATATATTTT. Amino acid sequence: CASSLGGQNSGNTIYF. The whole variable domain, filled in from reference TRBV5-1 and TRBJ1-3, reads KAGVTQTPRYLIKTRGQQVTLSCSPISGHRSVSWYQQTPGQGLQFLFEYFSETQRNKGNFPGRFSGRQFSNSRSEMNVSTLELGDSALYLCASSLGGQNSGNTIYFGEGSWLTVV.

A few counts support this clone. The chain combines TRBV9 with TRBJ2-3; D is uncertain. Germline CDR1 SGDLS, CDR2 YYNGEE. Between the trimmed V and J ends, which lost 1 base and 4 bases, there was a span of 13 bases. This CDR3 is built from 15 residues. The CDR3 sequence: CASSVRYNPPDTQYF. CDR3 in DNA: TGTGCCAGCAGCGTAAGGTATAACCCCCCAGATACGCAGTATTTT.

The CDR3 sequence: CASSYGIGGLSYNEQFF. DNA of the CDR3: TGTGCCAGCAGTTACGGGATCGGGGGCCTCTCCTACAATGAGCAGTTCTTC. This chain joins TRBV6-2 or TRBV6-3 and TRBJ2-1; the D gene could be TRBD1 or TRBD2 (6 bases each). The ends were cut back, 2 bases at V and 0 bases at J, with 14 bases in the middle. Per germline, CDR1 MNHEY and CDR2 SVGEGT. This CDR3 is 17 amino acids long.

The gene calls are TRBV7-8 and TRBJ2-7; D possibly matches TRBD1 or TRBD2 (6 bases each). In germline, CDR1 is SGHVS, CDR2 FQNEAQ. Between the trimmed V and J ends, which lost 2 bases and 4 bases, there was a span of 24 bases. CDR3 length: 18 residues. CDR3 residues: CASSLNHGGRDLLYEQYF. DNA of the CDR3: TGTGCCAGCAGCTTAAACCACGGGGGCAGGGACCTTCTTTACGAGCAGTACTTC.

This chain joins TRBV14 and TRBJ2-7; D is ambiguous. V was cut by 0 bases and J by 6 bases, with 9 bases left in between. Germline assignment: CDR1 SGHDN and CDR2 FVKESK. The CDR3 sequence is 13 residues long. CDR3 region: CASSQEGSSEQYF. The CDR3 bases are TGTGCCAGCAGCCAAGAGGGGTCGTCCGAGCAGTACTTC.

The chain links TRBV5-1 to TRBJ2-3, with D hard to call. Trimming stripped 2 bases from V and 2 bases from J, with 9 bases between. Germline V gene sequence: CDR1 SGHRS, CDR2 YFSETQ. This CDR3 comprises 14 residues. CDR3: CASSFRLSTDTQYF. CDR3 in DNA: TGCGCCAGCAGCTTTCGGCTGTCCACAGATACGCAGTATTTT.

The chain recombines TRBV5-1 with TRBJ2-6; TRBD2 matches 12 bases. Per germline, CDR1 SGHRS and CDR2 YFSETQ. The length of the CDR3 is 19 residues. Unmatched junction bases numbered 8, after V lost 4 bases and J lost 0 bases. CDR3 bases: TGCGCCAGCAGCACTCGTTCTAGCGGGGGGGCCTCTGGGGCCAACGTCCTGACTTTC. Protein sequence: CASSTRSSGGASGANVLTF.